The next 2 T cell receptor beta chains were all read from a single sample in a study of early T cells in non-severe SARS-CoV-2 infection. Each CDR3 protein gets one entry after TCRdb re-called the 5' RACE reads with MiXCR. The sample has 80,000 or so distinct CDR3 sequences; over 12% are singletons. The sample consisted of whole blood. These receptors originate from an adult who was a healthcare worker with PCR-confirmed SARS-CoV-2 infection or an uninfected control (not recorded which).

In this sample, this clonotype turned up a few times. This rearrangement joins TRBV2 to TRBJ1-5; no clear D. This CDR3 has 13 amino acids. Trimming removed 4 bases from V and 2 bases from J, with 6 bases in between. Germline V gene sequence: CDR1 SNHLY, CDR2 FYNNEI. The CDR3: CASSALGNQPQHF. CDR3 DNA: TGTGCCAGCAGTGCGCTTGGCAATCAGCCCCAGCATTTT.

This chain joins TRBV2 and TRBJ2-3, with unresolved D. This CDR3 comprises 12 residues. Per the germline V gene, CDR1 is SNHLY and CDR2 is FYNNEI. V was shortened by 8 bases and J by 8 bases, with 14 bases between the two germline ends. CDR3 loop: CASSPDPGTQYF. DNA of the CDR3: TGTGCCAGCTCACCCGACCCGGGTACGCAGTATTTT.